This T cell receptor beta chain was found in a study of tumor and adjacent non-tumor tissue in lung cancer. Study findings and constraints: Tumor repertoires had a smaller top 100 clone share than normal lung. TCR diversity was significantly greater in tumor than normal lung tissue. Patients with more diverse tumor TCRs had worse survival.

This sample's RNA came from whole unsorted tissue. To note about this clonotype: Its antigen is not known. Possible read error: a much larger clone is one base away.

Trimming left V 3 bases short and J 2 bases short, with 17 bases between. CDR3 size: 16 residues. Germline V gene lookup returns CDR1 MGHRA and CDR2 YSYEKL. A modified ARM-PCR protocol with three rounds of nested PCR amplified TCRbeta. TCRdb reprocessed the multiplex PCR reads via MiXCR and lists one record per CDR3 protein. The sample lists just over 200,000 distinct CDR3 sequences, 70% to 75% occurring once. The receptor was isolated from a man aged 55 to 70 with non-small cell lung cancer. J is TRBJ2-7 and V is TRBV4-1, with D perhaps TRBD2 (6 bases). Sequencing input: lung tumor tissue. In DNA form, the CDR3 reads TGCGCCAGCAGCCACTTAGCGGCGTGGTCCCCCTACGAGCAGTACTTC. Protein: CASSHLAAWSPYEQYF.